Here is one TCR beta chain with its context. The sample comes from a study of blood T cell repertoires in COVID-19. Looking at the study overall: In each case, the material was cDNA or gDNA derived from T cells, B-cell-depleted T cells, or PBMCs.

V was clipped by 3 bases and J by 4 bases, with 12 bases between them. The germline CDR1 and CDR2 sequences are MGHDK and SYGVNS. The CDR3 has 14 residues. Original processing methods: Scientists estimated how many nucleated cells there were by amplifying reference gene primers. The protocol was immunoSEQ multiplex PCR, while the TCRdb copy is restricted to in-frame clones and leaves out a portion. The V and J calls and clone size are taken from that table; D and trimming were inferred from the DNA. The sample lists fewer than 90,000 clones, 86% seen once, with 17% in the top ten. The rearrangement joins TRBV25-1 to TRBJ1-1, with TRBD1 as a possible D gene (5 bases). This TCR was sampled from a man older than 75 in a cohort sampled during active COVID-19. Specimen: peripheral blood. The CDR3 DNA is TGTGCCAGCAGTGATCCCCGGGGGGGCACTGAAGCTTTCTTT. Translated, it gives CASSDPRGGTEAFF.